The 24 T cell receptor beta chains listed next were all sequenced from one sample in a study of cytomegalovirus exposure and HLA in healthy donors. The PCR had 60 Vbeta and 13 Jbeta primers. The data were produced by immunoSEQ multiplex PCR, yet TCRdb's version contains in-frame clones alone and is incomplete. Of approximately 91,000 clones listed, about 70% are singletons. Sequenced input: PBMCs. These receptors were collected from a female donor in good health and CMV-seronegative.

The rearrangement joins TRBV28 to TRBJ1-4; 10 bases are shared with TRBD1. V dropped 6 bases and J dropped 8; count of bases not matched to a gene: 6. CDR1 is MDHEN, CDR2 SYDVKM, per germline. There are 14 residues in the CDR3. The CDR3, as DNA: TGTGCCAGCAGGCCCGGGACAGGGGAAGAAAAACTGTTTTTT. Encoded protein: CASRPGTGEEKLFF.

J is TRBJ2-7 and V is TRBV10-3, with D perhaps TRBD2 (5 bases). V gave up 2 bases and J gave up 5 bases, with 19 bases separating them. CDR1 is ENHRY and CDR2 is SYGVKD in the germline V gene. The CDR3 consists of 16 residues. CDR3 DNA: TGTGCCATCAGTGAGATAACAGCGGATATGGGAGACGAGCAGTACTTC. As protein: CAISEITADMGDEQYF.

The V and J genes are TRBV27 and TRBJ1-1; the D gene is possibly TRBD1 (5 bases). Germline V gene lookup returns CDR1 MNHEY and CDR2 SMNVEV (reference sequence). The CDR3 totals 11 residues. With 7 bases removed from V and 5 bases from J, the gap between germline ends came to 8 bases. CDR3 in DNA: TGTGCCAGCATCGGGGGGACTGAAGCTTTCTTT. Its translation: CASIGGTEAFF.

This sequence joins TRBV6-5 and TRBJ2-3; TRBD2 aligns across 7 bases. The CDR3 loop spans 14 amino acids. The germline gives CDR1 MNHEY, CDR2 SVGAGI. The ends lost 6 bases at V and 2 bases at J; junction bases unmatched: 5. CDR3 loop: CASSGGFFTDTQYF. The CDR3 DNA is TGTGCCAGCAGCGGGGGGTTTTTCACAGATACGCAGTATTTT.

This clone was detected only once. This chain connects TRBV5-6 to TRBJ2-4; D not certain. Trimming stripped 2 bases from V and 5 bases from J, with 11 bases between. The CDR3 has 14 residues. CDR1 and CDR2 (germline): SGHDT, YYEEEE. The CDR3 DNA reads TGTGCCAGCAGCTTTGGCACAGCTCAAAACATTCAGTACTTC. It encodes CASSFGTAQNIQYF.

There are a few counts of this clone. The chain recombines TRBV29-1 with TRBJ2-1; a weak D match, TRBD2 (6 bases). CDR1 SQVTM and CDR2 ANQGSEA come from the germline V gene. This CDR3 comprises 13 residues. The V and J ends lost 8 bases and 8 bases respectively, with 19 bases between them. DNA of the CDR3: TGCAGCCTACTGGAGGGCCTCCGGGATGAGCAGTTCTTC. The encoded protein is CSLLEGLRDEQFF.

V and J are TRBV15 and TRBJ2-7; D is perhaps TRBD1 (5 bases). This CDR3 is 15 amino acids long. The V end was cut by 0 bases, the J end by 3 bases, with 12 bases between. CDR1 is LNHNV, CDR2 YYDKDF, per germline (reference sequence). CDR3 coding DNA: TGTGCCACCAGCAGAGATACCACAGGCTACTACGAGCAGTACTTC. It is translated as CATSRDTTGYYEQYF. The full variable domain, completed using reference TRBV15 and TRBJ2-7, is DAMVIQNPRYQVTQFGKPVTLSCSQTLNHNVMYWYQQKSSQAPKLLFHYYDKDFNNEADTPDNFQSRRPNTSFCFLDIRSPGLGDTAMYLCATSRDTTGYYEQYFGPGTRLTVT.

This clone was seen a handful of times. The chain is built from TRBV29-1 and TRBJ2-2; unclear D gene. There are 13 residues in the CDR3. Germline V gives CDR1 SQVTM, CDR2 ANQGSEA. With 2 bases removed from V and 2 bases from J, the gap between germline ends came to 6 bases. The CDR3 protein is CSVEPTNTGELFF. As DNA, the CDR3 is TGCAGCGTTGAACCGACAAACACCGGGGAGCTGTTTTTT.

V and J are TRBV6-1 and TRBJ1-3; TRBD1 aligns across 7 bases. Germline CDR1 MNHNS, CDR2 SASEGT. Trimming removed 3 bases from V and 10 bases from J; junction bases left unmatched: 12. The CDR3 sequence is 15 residues long. Here the CDR3 reads CASSEHDRDLSTIYF. The CDR3 DNA is TGTGCCAGCAGTGAGCACGACAGGGATTTAAGTACCATATATTTT.

Of note for this clone: One junction end disagrees with the germline gene, perhaps due to a read error. The J gene is TRBJ2-1, the V gene TRBV7-9; D ambiguous. CDR1 is SEHNR, CDR2 FQNEAQ, per germline (reference sequence). This CDR3 is 18 amino acids long. CDR3 residues: CSSSLVGLTLGIYNEQFF. The CDR3 region has the DNA TGTTCCAGCAGCTTAGTTGGGCTGACCCTTGGAATCTACAATGAGCAGTTCTTC.

The chain couples TRBV7-2 to TRBJ2-7; D is unresolved. V shed 1 base and J shed 2 bases, with 9 bases lying between them. Looked up from germline, CDR1 is SGHTA and CDR2 is FQGNSA. This CDR3 is built from 14 residues. This chain's CDR3 is CASSLGGMAYEQYF. DNA for the CDR3: TGTGCCAGCAGCTTAGGAGGTATGGCCTACGAGCAGTACTTC. Based on the CDR3 plus reference TRBV7-2 and TRBJ2-7, the full variable domain is GAGVSQSPSNKVTEKGKDVELRCDPISGHTALYWYRQSLGQGLEFLIYFQGNSAPDKSGLPSDRFSAERTGGSVSTLTIQRTQQEDSAVYLCASSLGGMAYEQYFGPGTRLTVT.

The J gene is TRBJ1-6, the V gene TRBV6-1, with 10 bases identical to TRBD1. V gave up 6 bases and J gave up 13 bases; unmatched junction bases: 9. CDR1 MNHNS and CDR2 SASEGT come from the germline V gene. The length of the CDR3 is 14 residues. The CDR3 nucleotides read TGTGCCAGCAGCCTCGACAGGGGGCTTGCCCCCCTCCACTTT. It encodes CASSLDRGLAPLHF.

The rearrangement links TRBV11-2 to TRBJ2-3; 9 bases map to TRBD2. In germline, CDR1 is SGHAT, CDR2 FQNNGV. Germline trimming cut 5 bases from V and 3 bases from J; bases unmatched to any gene: 9. CDR3 length: 16 residues. The CDR3 DNA reads TGTGCCAGCAGCCACATAGCGGGAGAGGGGACAGATACGCAGTATTTT. Translated, it gives CASSHIAGEGTDTQYF. Drawing the rest from reference TRBV11-2 and TRBJ2-3, the complete variable domain is EAGVAQSPRYKIIEKRQSVAFWCNPISGHATLYWYQQILGQGPKLLIQFQNNGVVDDSQLPKDRFSAERLKGVDSTLKIQPAKLEDSAVYLCASSHIAGEGTDTQYFGPGTRLTVL.

This chain joins TRBV6-5 and TRBJ1-1; 10 nucleotides match TRBD1. CDR1 and CDR2 from the germline V gene are MNHEY and SVGAGI. The length of the CDR3 is 15 residues. Losses at the gene ends were 7 bases for V and 3 bases for J; bases not matched to a gene: 8. The CDR3 here is CASMRQGARDTEAFF. The DNA of the CDR3 is TGTGCCAGCATGCGACAGGGGGCGCGTGACACTGAAGCTTTCTTT.

CDR3 residues: CAWSSPRNSGANVLTF. The CDR3 nucleotides read TGTGCCTGGAGTTCCCCTCGTAACTCTGGGGCCAACGTCCTGACTTTC. The chain carries TRBV30 and TRBJ2-6; no clear D. The ends were cut back, 2 bases at V and 0 bases at J, with 11 bases in the middle. Germline CDR1 GTSNPN, CDR2 SVGIG (reference sequence). There are 16 residues in the CDR3. Supplemented by reference TRBV30 and TRBJ2-6, the full variable domain reads SQTIHQWPATLVQPVGSPLSLECTVEGTSNPNLYWYRQAAGRGLQLLFYSVGIGQISSEVPQNLSASRPQDRQFILSSKKLLLSDSGFYLCAWSSPRNSGANVLTFGAGSRLTVL.

This clone was picked up a small number of times. V usage is TRBV29-1 and J usage is TRBJ2-3; 8 bases match TRBD1. Germline V gene sequence: CDR1 SQVTM, CDR2 ANQGSEA. Germline trimming cut 7 bases from V and 1 base from J; bases unmatched to any gene: 7. The CDR3 runs 14 residues. CDR3 sequence: CSASSGGGTDTQYF. CDR3 DNA: TGCAGCGCTTCTTCAGGGGGCGGCACAGATACGCAGTATTTT.

Concerning this clone: Its ends do not fully match the called genes, so a read error is possible. The CDR3, as DNA: TGCGCCATCAGCTTGGAGGGCTCGGCGGGAGCGGACACCGGGGAGCTGTTTTTT. It specifies CAISLEGSAGADTGELFF. The chain employs TRBV5-1 and TRBJ2-2, with 7 bases identical to TRBD2. The CDR3 totals 18 residues. Looked up from germline, CDR1 is SGHRS and CDR2 is YFSETQ.

This clone is medium-sized in the sample. This chain joins TRBV6-4 and TRBJ2-6; the D gene is possibly TRBD2 (5 bases). V shed 3 bases and J shed 0 bases, with 6 bases lying between them. This CDR3 region has 15 residues. Germline CDR1 MRHNA, CDR2 SNTAGT. Written as DNA, the CDR3 is TGTGCCAGCAGTGAAACTAGCTCTGGGGCCAACGTCCTGACTTTC. Residues: CASSETSSGANVLTF.

The chain recombines TRBV6-6 with TRBJ1-2; D not certain. Germline V lookup: CDR1 MNHNY, CDR2 SVGAGI (reference sequence). This CDR3 comprises 14 residues. With 6 bases removed from V and 0 bases from J, the gap between germline ends came to 11 bases. The CDR3 protein is CASRGSIANYGYTF. Here the CDR3 DNA reads TGTGCCAGCAGGGGGAGTATAGCTAACTATGGCTACACCTTC.

The V and J genes are TRBV30 and TRBJ1-1; TRBD1 might be the D (5 bases). CDR3 length equals 14 residues. Trimming took 5 bases from V and 1 from J, leaving 14 bases between them. Per germline, CDR1 GTSNPN and CDR2 SVGIG (reference sequence). The CDR3 is CAWAGWQGNTEAFF. CDR3 DNA sequence: TGTGCCTGGGCCGGATGGCAGGGGAACACTGAAGCTTTCTTT.

The chain uses TRBV29-1 and TRBJ2-1, with 9 bases identical to TRBD2. The CDR3 spans 14 residues. Per germline, CDR1 SQVTM and CDR2 ANQGSEA. The ends lost 4 bases at V and 10 bases at J; junction bases unmatched: 11. The DNA for the CDR3 is TGCAGCGTTGCCGCTAGCGGGATTAATTTCGAGCAGTTCTTC. Its translation: CSVAASGINFEQFF.

CDR3 DNA sequence: TGTGCCAGCAGCCCCCGAGGGAATTCACCCCTCCACTTT. Residues: CASSPRGNSPLHF. This rearrangement joins TRBV14 to TRBJ1-6; D is undetermined. With 4 bases removed from V and 7 bases from J, the gap between germline ends came to 8 bases. The germline V gene encodes CDR1 SGHDN and CDR2 FVKESK. The CDR3 is 13 amino acids.

The rearrangement uses TRBV27 and TRBJ2-1; TRBD2 matches at 7 bases. Germline-derived CDR1 and CDR2 are MNHEY and SMNVEV (reference sequence). There are 17 residues in the CDR3. With 4 bases clipped from V and 7 bases from J, the junction kept 16 bases outside the gene matches. CDR3 DNA: TGTGCCAGCAGTTCAGCCCTGACTAGCTCAATCTCTAATGAGCAGTTCTTC. It specifies CASSSALTSSISNEQFF.

The chain joins TRBV19 to TRBJ2-4; TRBD1 might be the D (5 bases). The CDR3 is 12 residues long. V lost 8 bases and J 5 bases, leaving 10 bases between the germline ends. The germline V gene has CDR1 LNHDA and CDR2 SQIVND (reference sequence). Here the CDR3 DNA reads TGTGCCAGTGGCCGGACACAAAACATTCAGTACTTC. Translated, it gives CASGRTQNIQYF.